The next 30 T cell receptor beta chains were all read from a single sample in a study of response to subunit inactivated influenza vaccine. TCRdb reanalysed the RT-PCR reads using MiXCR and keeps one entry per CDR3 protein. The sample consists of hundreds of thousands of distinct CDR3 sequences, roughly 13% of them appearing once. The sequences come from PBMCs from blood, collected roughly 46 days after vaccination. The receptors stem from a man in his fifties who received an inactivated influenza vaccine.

The CDR3 is CASRPTGAEQFF. For the CDR3, the DNA is TGTGCCAGCAGACCCACGGGAGCTGAGCAGTTCTTC. This chain links TRBV2 with TRBJ2-1; perhaps TRBD2 as D (6 bases). Germline V gene lookup returns CDR1 SNHLY and CDR2 FYNNEI. V lost 6 bases to trimming and J lost 9 bases, with 12 bases between them. CDR3 length: 12 residues.

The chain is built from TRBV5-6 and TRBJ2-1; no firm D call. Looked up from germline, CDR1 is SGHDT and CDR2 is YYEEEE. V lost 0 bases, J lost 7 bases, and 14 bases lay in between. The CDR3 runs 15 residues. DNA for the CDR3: TGTGCCAGCAGCTTGGGGCGTCGATCGTGGAATGAGCAGTTCTTC. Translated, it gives CASSLGRRSWNEQFF.

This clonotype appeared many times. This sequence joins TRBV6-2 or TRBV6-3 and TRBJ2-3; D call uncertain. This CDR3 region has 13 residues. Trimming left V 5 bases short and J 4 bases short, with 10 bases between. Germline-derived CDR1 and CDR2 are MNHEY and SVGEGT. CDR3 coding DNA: TGTGCCAGCAGTGACGTCGGGCCAGATACGCAGTATTTT. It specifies CASSDVGPDTQYF.

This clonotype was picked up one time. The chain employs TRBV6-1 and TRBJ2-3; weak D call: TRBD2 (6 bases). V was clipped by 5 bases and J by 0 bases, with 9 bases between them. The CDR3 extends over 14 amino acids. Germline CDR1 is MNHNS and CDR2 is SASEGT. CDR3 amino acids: CASSIADSTDTQYF. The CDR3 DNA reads TGTGCCAGCAGTATAGCGGACAGCACAGATACGCAGTATTTT.

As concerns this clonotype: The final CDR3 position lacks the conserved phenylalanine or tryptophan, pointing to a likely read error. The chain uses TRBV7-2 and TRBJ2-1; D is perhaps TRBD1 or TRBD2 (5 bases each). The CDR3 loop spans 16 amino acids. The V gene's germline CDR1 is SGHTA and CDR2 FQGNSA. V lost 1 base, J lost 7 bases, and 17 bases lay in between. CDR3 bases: TGTGCCAGCAGCTTAGTGGGGACGTCGTCCACTAATGAGCAGTTCATC. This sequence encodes CASSLVGTSSTNEQFI.

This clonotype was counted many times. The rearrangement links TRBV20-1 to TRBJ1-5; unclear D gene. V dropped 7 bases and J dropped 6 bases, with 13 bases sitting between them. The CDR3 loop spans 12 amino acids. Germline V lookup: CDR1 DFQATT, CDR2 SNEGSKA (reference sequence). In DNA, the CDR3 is TGCAGTGGTGGGTATGTAGGTCAGCCCCAGCATTTT. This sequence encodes CSGGYVGQPQHF.

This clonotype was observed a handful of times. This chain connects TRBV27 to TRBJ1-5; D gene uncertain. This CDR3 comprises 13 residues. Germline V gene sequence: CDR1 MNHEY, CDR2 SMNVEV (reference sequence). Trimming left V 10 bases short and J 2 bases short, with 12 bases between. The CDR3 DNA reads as TGTGCCACCTCACGCTGGGGCAATCAGCCCCAGCATTTT. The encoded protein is CATSRWGNQPQHF.

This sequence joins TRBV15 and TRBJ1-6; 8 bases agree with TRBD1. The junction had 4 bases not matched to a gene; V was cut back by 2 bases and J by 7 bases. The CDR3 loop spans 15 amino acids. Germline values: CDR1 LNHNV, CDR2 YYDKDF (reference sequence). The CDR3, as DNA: TGTGCCACCAGCAGATCCAGGGGGCACAATTCACCCCTCCACTTT. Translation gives CATSRSRGHNSPLHF.

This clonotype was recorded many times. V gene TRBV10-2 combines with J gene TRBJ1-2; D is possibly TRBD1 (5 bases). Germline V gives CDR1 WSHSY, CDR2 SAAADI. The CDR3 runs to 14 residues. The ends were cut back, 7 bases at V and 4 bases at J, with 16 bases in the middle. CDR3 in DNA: TGCGCCAGCACCCAGAGAGGGGATCGCTATGGCTACACCTTC. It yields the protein CASTQRGDRYGYTF.

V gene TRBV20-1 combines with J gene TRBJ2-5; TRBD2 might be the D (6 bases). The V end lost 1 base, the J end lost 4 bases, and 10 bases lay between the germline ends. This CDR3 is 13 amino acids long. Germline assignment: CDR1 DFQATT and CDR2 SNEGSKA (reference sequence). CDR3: CSARVEGRETQYF. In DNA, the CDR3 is TGCAGTGCTAGAGTGGAGGGCAGAGAGACCCAGTACTTC.

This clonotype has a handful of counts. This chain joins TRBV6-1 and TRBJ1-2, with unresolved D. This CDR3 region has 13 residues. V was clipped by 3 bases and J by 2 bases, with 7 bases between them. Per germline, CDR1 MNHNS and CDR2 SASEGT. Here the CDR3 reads CASSDQTNYGYTF. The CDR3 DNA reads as TGTGCCAGCAGTGACCAGACAAACTATGGCTACACCTTC.

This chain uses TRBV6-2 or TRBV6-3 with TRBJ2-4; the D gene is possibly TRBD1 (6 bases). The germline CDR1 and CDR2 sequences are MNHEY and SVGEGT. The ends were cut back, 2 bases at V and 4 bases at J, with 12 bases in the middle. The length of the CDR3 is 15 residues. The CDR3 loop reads CASSYEGVVKNIQYF. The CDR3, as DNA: TGTGCCAGCAGTTACGAGGGGGTGGTGAAAAACATTCAGTACTTC.

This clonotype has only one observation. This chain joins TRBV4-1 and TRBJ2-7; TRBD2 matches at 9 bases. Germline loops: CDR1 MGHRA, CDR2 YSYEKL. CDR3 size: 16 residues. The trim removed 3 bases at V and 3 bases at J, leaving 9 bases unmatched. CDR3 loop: CASSQSRASGIYEQYF. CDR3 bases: TGCGCCAGCAGCCAGTCGCGGGCTAGCGGGATCTACGAGCAGTACTTC.

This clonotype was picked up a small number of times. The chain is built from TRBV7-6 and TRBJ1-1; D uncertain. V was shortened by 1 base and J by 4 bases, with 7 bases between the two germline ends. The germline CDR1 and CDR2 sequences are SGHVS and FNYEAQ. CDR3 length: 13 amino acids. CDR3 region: CASSLGYSTEAFF. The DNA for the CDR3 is TGTGCCAGCAGCTTAGGGTATAGCACTGAAGCTTTCTTT.

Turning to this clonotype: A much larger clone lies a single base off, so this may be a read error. The CDR3 region is CTTSDLITLGLAGGGYEQFF. The CDR3 DNA reads as TGTACCACCAGTGATTTGATTACCCTTGGACTAGCGGGAGGTGGTTATGAGCAGTTCTTC. The chain employs TRBV24-1 and TRBJ2-1, with TRBD2 matching 14 bases. The CDR3 is 20 residues long. Germline V gives CDR1 KGHDR, CDR2 SFDVKD.

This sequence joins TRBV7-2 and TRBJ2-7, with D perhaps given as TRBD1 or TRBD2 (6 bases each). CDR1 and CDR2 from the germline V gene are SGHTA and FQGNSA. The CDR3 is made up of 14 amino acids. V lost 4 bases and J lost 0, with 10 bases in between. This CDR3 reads CASSWGASSYEQYF. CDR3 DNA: TGTGCCAGCAGCTGGGGGGCAAGCTCCTACGAGCAGTACTTC. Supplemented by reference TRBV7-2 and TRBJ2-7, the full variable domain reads GAGVSQSPSNKVTEKGKDVELRCDPISGHTALYWYRQSLGQGLEFLIYFQGNSAPDKSGLPSDRFSAERTGGSVSTLTIQRTQQEDSAVYLCASSWGASSYEQYFGPGTRLTVT.

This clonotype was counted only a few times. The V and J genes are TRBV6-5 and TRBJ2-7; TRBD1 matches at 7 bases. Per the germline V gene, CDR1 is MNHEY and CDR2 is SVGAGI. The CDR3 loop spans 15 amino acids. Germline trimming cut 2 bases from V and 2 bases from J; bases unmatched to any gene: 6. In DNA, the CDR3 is TGTGCCAGCAGTTACACACAGGGGATCCCCTACGAGCAGTACTTC. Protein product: CASSYTQGIPYEQYF.

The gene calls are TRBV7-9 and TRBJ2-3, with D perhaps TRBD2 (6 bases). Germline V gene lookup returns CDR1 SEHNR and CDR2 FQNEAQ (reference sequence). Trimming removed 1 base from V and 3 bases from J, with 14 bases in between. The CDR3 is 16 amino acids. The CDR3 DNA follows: TGTGCCAGCAGCTTAGTCCCGGGAGTGATGACAGATACGCAGTATTTT. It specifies CASSLVPGVMTDTQYF.

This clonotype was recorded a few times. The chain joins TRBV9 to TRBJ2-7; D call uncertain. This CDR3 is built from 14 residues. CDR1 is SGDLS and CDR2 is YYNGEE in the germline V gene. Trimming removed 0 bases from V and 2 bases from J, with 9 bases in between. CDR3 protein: CASSVGPTPYEQYF. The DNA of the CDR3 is TGTGCCAGCAGCGTAGGCCCCACCCCCTACGAGCAGTACTTC.

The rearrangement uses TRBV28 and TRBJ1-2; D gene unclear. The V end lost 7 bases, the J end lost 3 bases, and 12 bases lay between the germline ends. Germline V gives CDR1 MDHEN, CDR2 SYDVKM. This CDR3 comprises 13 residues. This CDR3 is CASTIDGYYGYTF. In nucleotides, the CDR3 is TGTGCCAGCACCATCGACGGGTACTATGGCTACACCTTC.

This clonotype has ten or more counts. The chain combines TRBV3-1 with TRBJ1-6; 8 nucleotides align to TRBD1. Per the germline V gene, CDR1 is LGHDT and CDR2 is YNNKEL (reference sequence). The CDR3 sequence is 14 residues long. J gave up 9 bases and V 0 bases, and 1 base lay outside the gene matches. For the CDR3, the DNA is TGTGCCAGCAGCCAAGACAGGGGGCCTTCACCCCTCCACTTT. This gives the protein CASSQDRGPSPLHF.

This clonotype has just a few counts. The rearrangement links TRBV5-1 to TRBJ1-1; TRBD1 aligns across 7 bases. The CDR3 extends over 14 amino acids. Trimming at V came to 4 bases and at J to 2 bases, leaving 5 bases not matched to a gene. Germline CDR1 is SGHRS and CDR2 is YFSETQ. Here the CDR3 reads CASSVTGRNTEAFF. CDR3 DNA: TGCGCCAGCAGCGTGACAGGGAGAAACACTGAAGCTTTCTTT.

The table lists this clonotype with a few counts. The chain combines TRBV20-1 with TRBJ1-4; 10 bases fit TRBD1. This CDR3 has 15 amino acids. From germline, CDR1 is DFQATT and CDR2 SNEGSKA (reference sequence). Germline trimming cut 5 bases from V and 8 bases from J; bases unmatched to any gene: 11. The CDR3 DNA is TGCAGTGCTTGGACAGGGGGTTCGGTAAGGGAAAAACTGTTTTTT. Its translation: CSAWTGGSVREKLFF.

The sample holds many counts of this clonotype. CDR3 sequence (DNA): TGTGCCAGCAGTCCGCCCTTGCCGGGAGGTCGGCAGTTCTTC. Residues: CASSPPLPGGRQFF. The genes are TRBV12-3 or TRBV12-4 and TRBJ2-1, with 7 positions matching TRBD2. This CDR3 contains 14 residues. V trimming: 5 bases; J trimming: 12 bases; junction bases outside the gene matches: 13.

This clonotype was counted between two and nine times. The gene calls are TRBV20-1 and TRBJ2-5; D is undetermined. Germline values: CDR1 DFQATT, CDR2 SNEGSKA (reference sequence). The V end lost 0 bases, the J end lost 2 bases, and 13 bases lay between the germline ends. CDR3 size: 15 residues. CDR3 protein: CSARDPSGRQETQYF. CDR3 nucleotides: TGCAGTGCTAGAGATCCTTCCGGACGGCAAGAGACCCAGTACTTC.

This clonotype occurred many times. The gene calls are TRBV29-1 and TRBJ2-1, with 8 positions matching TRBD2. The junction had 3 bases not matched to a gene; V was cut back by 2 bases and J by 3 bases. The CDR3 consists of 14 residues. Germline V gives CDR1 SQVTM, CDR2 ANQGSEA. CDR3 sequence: CSVEFAGGYNEQFF. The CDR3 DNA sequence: TGCAGCGTTGAATTCGCGGGGGGCTACAATGAGCAGTTCTTC.

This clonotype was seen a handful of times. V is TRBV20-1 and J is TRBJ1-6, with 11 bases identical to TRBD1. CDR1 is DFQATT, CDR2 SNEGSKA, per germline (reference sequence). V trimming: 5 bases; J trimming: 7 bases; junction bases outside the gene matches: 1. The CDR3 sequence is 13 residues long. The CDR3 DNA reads TGCAGTGCTTGGGACAGGGGGAATTCACCCCTCCACTTT. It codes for CSAWDRGNSPLHF.

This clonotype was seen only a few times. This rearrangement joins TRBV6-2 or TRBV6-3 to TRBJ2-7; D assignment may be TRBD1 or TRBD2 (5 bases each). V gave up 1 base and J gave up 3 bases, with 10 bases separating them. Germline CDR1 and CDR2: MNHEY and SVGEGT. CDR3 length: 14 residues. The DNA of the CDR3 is TGTGCCAGCAGTTACTTATCGGGGCGCTACGAGCAGTACTTC. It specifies CASSYLSGRYEQYF.

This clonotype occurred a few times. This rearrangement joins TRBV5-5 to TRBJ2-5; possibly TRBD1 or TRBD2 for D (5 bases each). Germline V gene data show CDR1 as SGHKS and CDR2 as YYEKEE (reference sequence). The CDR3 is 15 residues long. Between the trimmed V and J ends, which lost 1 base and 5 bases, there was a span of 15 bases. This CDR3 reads CASSLLYMGRETQYF. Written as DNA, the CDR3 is TGTGCCAGCAGCTTGTTGTATATGGGACGGGAGACCCAGTACTTC. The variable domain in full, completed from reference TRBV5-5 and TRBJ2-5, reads DAGVTQSPTHLIKTRGQQVTLRCSPISGHKSVSWYQQVLGQGPQFIFQYYEKEERGRGNFPDRFSARQFPNYSSELNVNALLLGDSALYLCASSLLYMGRETQYFGPGTRLLVL.

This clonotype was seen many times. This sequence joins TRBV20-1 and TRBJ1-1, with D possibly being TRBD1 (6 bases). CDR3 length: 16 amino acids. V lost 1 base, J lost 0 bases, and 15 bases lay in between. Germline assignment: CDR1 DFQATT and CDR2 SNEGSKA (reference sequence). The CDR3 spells CSARGEDSSMNTEAFF. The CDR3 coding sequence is TGCAGTGCTAGAGGGGAGGACAGCAGCATGAACACTGAAGCTTTCTTT.